These 7 T cell receptor beta chains were all obtained from the same sample, sequenced in a study of T cell repertoires in cytomegalovirus infection. TCRdb analysed the reads with MiXCR anew, one entry per CDR3 protein. The table records approximately 200,000 distinct CDR3 sequences, 22% of them present only once. Sequenced: CD8+ T cells from PBMCs. The receptors were sampled from a human donor in good health (CMV status not recorded). Some clones in this sample may be carry-over from other donors' samples.

About this clonotype itself: This may stem from a read error, because a much larger clone lies one nucleotide away. This sequence joins TRBV7-2 and TRBJ1-2; D might be TRBD1 (6 bases). Germline values: CDR1 SGHTA, CDR2 FQGNSA. The CDR3 sequence is 14 residues long. The DNA for the CDR3 is TGTGCCAACAGCCCCGGGACACCCAACTATGGCTACACCTTC. Translated, it gives CANSPGTPNYGYTF.

This clonotype came up a few times. The chain employs TRBV28 and TRBJ2-7; TRBD2 matches at 8 bases. CDR1 and CDR2 (germline): MDHEN, SYDVKM. Trimming at V came to 1 base and at J to 6 bases, leaving 5 bases not matched to a gene. The CDR3 runs to 14 residues. The CDR3 here is CASSLFRGGAEQYF. In nucleotides, the CDR3 is TGTGCCAGCAGTTTATTCCGGGGGGGCGCCGAGCAGTACTTC. The complete variable domain, with remaining parts taken from reference TRBV28 and TRBJ2-7, reads DVKVTQSSRYLVKRTGEKVFLECVQDMDHENMFWYRQDPGLGLRLIYFSYDVKMKEKGDIPEGYSVSREKKERFSLILESASTNQTSMYLCASSLFRGGAEQYFGPGTRLTVT.

Many counts were recorded for this clonotype. V is TRBV13 and J is TRBJ1-1, with D possibly being TRBD1 (5 bases). V was shortened by 6 bases and J by 4 bases, with 18 bases between the two germline ends. The CDR3 sequence is 15 residues long. Germline CDR1 is PRHDT and CDR2 is FYEKMQ (reference sequence). CDR3 region: CASSYTTVGTTEAFF. The CDR3, as DNA: TGTGCCAGCAGTTACACGACAGTCGGGACCACTGAAGCTTTCTTT.

Details on this clonotype: This may be a read error, as it is one base from a much larger clone. The chain combines TRBV7-8 with TRBJ2-3, with a possible D match to TRBD1 (6 bases). Trimming took 2 bases from V and 7 from J, leaving 16 bases between them. Germline values: CDR1 SGHVS, CDR2 FQNEAQ. The CDR3 length is 15 residues. The DNA for the CDR3 is TGTGCCAGCAGCTTACTGCAGGGGATGACATATACGCAGTATTTT. Translation gives CASSLLQGMTYTQYF.

The chain recombines TRBV7-8 with TRBJ1-5; maybe TRBD1 (5 bases). The length of the CDR3 is 15 residues. Trimming pared 3 bases from V and 3 bases from J, leaving 12 bases between. Looked up from germline, CDR1 is SGHVS and CDR2 is FQNEAQ. The CDR3: CASSLGGGFNQPQHF. The CDR3 DNA is TGTGCCAGCAGCTTGGGGGGGGGGTTCAATCAGCCCCAGCATTTT. Full variable domain (outside the CDR3, taken from reference TRBV7-8 and TRBJ1-5): GAGVSQSPRYKVAKRGQDVALRCDPISGHVSLFWYQQALGQGPEFLTYFQNEAQLDKSGLPSDRFFAERPEGSVSTLKIQRTQQEDSAVYLCASSLGGGFNQPQHFGDGTRLSIL.

This clonotype was observed a handful of times. The chain employs TRBV5-5 and TRBJ2-5, with 8 positions matching TRBD1. The CDR3 runs to 15 residues. Germline V gene lookup returns CDR1 SGHKS and CDR2 YYEKEE (reference sequence). J gave up 1 base and V 5 bases, and 7 bases lay outside the gene matches. In DNA, the CDR3 is TGTGCCAGCAGTCACAGACAGGGGACCCAAGAGACCCAGTACTTC. Its translation: CASSHRQGTQETQYF.

V is TRBV7-6 and J is TRBJ2-5; D is unresolved. This CDR3 region has 13 residues. Germline V CDR1 and CDR2: SGHVS, FNYEAQ. V lost 3 bases, J lost 4 bases, and 9 bases lay in between. This CDR3 is CASSLGRLETQYF. The CDR3 coding sequence is TGTGCCAGCAGCTTGGGCCGATTAGAGACCCAGTACTTC.